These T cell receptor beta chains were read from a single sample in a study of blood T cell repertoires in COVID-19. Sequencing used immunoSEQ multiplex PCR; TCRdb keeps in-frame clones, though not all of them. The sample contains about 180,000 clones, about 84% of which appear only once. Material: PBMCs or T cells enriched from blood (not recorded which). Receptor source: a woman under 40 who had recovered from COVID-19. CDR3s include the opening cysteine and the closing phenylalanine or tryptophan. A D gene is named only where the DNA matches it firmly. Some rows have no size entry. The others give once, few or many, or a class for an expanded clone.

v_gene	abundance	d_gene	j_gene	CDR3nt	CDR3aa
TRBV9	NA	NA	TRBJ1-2	TGTGCCAGCAGCCCACCAGGACAGTCAGGAGGCTACACCTTC	CASSPPGQSGGYTF
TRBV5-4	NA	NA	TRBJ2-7	TGTGCCAGCAGCTTGGGTAGGGGGAGATACGAGCAGTACTTC	CASSLGRGRYEQYF
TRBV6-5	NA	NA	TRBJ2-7	TGTGCCAGTAAGGTAGAGGTATCCTACGAGCAGTACTTC	CASKVEVSYEQYF
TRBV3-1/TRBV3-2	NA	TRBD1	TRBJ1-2	TGTGCCAGCAGCCCTCGGACAGGGTTATTCCCTAATGGCTACACCTTC	CASSPRTGLFPNGYTF
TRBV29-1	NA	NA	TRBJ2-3	TGCAGCGTTGAAGATGAGGCGGGGCCGCGGGATACGCAGTATTTT	CSVEDEAGPRDTQYF
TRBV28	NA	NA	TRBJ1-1	TGTGCCAGCAGGAGGGCTCCTGAAGCTTTCTTT	CASRRAPEAFF
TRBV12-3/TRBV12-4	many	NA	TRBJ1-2	TGTGCCAGCAGTTTTTACAACCACTATGGCTACACCTTC	CASSFYNHYGYTF
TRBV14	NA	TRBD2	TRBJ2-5	TGTGCCAGCAGCGGGACTAGCGGGAGATACCGGGTAGAGACCCAGTACTTC	CASSGTSGRYRVETQYF
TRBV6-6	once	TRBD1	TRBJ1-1	TGTGCCAGCAGTTCGATGACAGGGGAGGACACTGAAGCTTTCTTT	CASSSMTGEDTEAFF
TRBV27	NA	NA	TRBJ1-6	TGTGCCAGCAGTTTATTAAATTCACCCCTCCACTTT	CASSLLNSPLHF
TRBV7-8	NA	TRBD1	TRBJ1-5	TGTGCCAGCAGCTTAGGACAGGGGCCCTTTAGCAATCAGCCCCAGCATTTT	CASSLGQGPFSNQPQHF
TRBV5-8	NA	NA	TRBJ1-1	TGTGCCAGCAGCTTCGGGAACACTGAAGCTTTCTTT	CASSFGNTEAFF
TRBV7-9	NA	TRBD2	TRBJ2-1	TGTGCCAGCAGCTCGACTAGCGGGATACACAATGAGCAGTTCTTC	CASSSTSGIHNEQFF
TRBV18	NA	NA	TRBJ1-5	TGTGCCAGCTCATCTTCAGGGTTCGGCAATCAGCCCCAGCATTTT	CASSSSGFGNQPQHF
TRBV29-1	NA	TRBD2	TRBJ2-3	TGCAGCGTGGTACTTAGCGGGAGAAACACAGATACGCAGTATTTT	CSVVLSGRNTDTQYF
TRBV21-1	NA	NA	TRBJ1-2	TGTGCCAGCAGCGACCGACAGGGGAACTATGGCTACACCTTC	CASSDRQGNYGYTF
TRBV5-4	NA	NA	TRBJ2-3	TGTGCCAGCAGCTTGAGGGGGAGAGGGATAACAGATACGCAGTATTTT	CASSLRGRGITDTQYF
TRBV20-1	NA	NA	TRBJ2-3	TGCAGTGCTAGAGATTTGAGTGTGTCGTATTTT	CSARDLSVSYF
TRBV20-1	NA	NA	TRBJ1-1	TGCAGTGCCGATCAGGGGACTGAAGCTTTCTTT	CSADQGTEAFF
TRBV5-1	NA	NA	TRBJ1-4	TGCGCCAGCAGCTTGGAGGAGGATGAAAAACTGTTTTTT	CASSLEEDEKLFF
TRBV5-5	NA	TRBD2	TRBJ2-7	TGTGCCAGCAGCTTGAGCCGGGACTACAACGAGCAGTACTTC	CASSLSRDYNEQYF
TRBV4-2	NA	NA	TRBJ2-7	TGTGCCAGCAGCCAAGACTCTAGTCAATACGAGCAGTACTTC	CASSQDSSQYEQYF
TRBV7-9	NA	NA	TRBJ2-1	TGTGCCAGCTTGGGGGGAAGCTCCTACAATGAGCAGTTCTTC	CASLGGSSYNEQFF
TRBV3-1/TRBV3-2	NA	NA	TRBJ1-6	TGTGCCAGCAGCCAAGGACCCCCGGAGGACTCACCCCTCCACTTT	CASSQGPPEDSPLHF
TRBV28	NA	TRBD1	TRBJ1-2	TGTGCCAGCAGTTCCCTCAGGGGGCAGAACTATGGCTACACCTTC	CASSSLRGQNYGYTF
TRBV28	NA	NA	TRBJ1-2	TGTGCCAGCAGTCATGGACAGAGGGGCTATGGCTACACCTTC	CASSHGQRGYGYTF
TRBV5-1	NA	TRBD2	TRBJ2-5	TGCGCCAGCAGCCCGTTAGCGGGGGGGCGAGAGACCCAGTACTTC	CASSPLAGGRETQYF
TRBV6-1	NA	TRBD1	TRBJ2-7	TGTGCCAGCAGTGAAATTTTGGTCGGTTCCGGGACAGGGGGCTACGAGCAGTACTTC	CASSEILVGSGTGGYEQYF